This record looks at one T cell receptor beta chain sequence and its context. Just one base apart from a much larger clone, this may be a read error. This sample stems from a study of kidney transplant recipient with SARS-CoV-2 infection. V lost 3 bases, J lost 4 bases, and 21 bases lay in between. This CDR3 spans 17 amino acids. CDR1 LGHDT and CDR2 YNNKEL come from the germline V gene (reference sequence). MiXCR, applied by TCRdb to the reads, yields one record per CDR3 protein. The sample lists under 250,000 distinct CDR3 sequences; around 26% were seen once. This receptor was taken from a male patient aged 30 to 40 who had COVID-19 and was a kidney transplant recipient. Certain T cells may be donor cells from the graft. The chain links TRBV3-1 to TRBJ1-2; no clear D. Sequencing used a blood sample, obtained at baseline and between days 110 and 120 from a kidney transplant recipient. The CDR3 is CASSQAHALRKTYGYTF. CDR3 DNA sequence: TGTGCCAGCAGCCAGGCGCACGCCCTTCGAAAGACCTATGGCTACACCTTC.